The clone carrying this T cell receptor (beta chain) was picked up many times. Its antigen is unknown. V shed 4 bases and J shed 5 bases, with 17 bases lying between them. Germline V gives CDR1 DFQATT, CDR2 SNEGSKA (reference sequence). The CDR3 spans 14 residues. MiXCR was run by TCRdb on the 5' RACE reads, yielding one entry per CDR3 protein. This sample has under 80,000 distinct CDR3 sequences, with approximately 5.2% found just once. The data originate from a study of neurological immune-mediated disorders. Study observations and caveats: In HTLV-1-associated myelopathy, TCR clonal expansion was greatest, and in multiple sclerosis it was least, below healthy controls. CDR3 amino acid sequences of expanded clones were not shared across subjects, a result suggesting private repertoires in all groups.

The genes are TRBV20-1 and TRBJ2-5, with D uncertain. The clonotype comes from a woman in her 30s with multiple sclerosis. Sequenced: PBMCs. CDR3 sequence reads: CSAMDLPTAETQYF. The CDR3 DNA sequence: TGCAGTGCTATGGACCTCCCGACCGCGGAGACCCAGTACTTC.